This TCR beta chain was documented in a study of T cell responses to AZD1222 COVID-19 vaccine. Sequenced by immunoSEQ multiplex PCR; TCRdb stores in-frame clones only, minus some. Altogether more than 95,000 clones are present, 85% to 90% being singletons, with the ten largest covering approximately 6.5%. CDR1 is MNHEY, CDR2 SVGAGI, per germline. The germline V and J ends were trimmed by 2 bases and 4 bases, with 8 bases remaining between them. CDR3 length: 13 residues. The sequencing here drew on peripheral blood, taken 28 days after the second AZD1222 dose. The receptor was derived from an adult who received the AZD1222 COVID-19 vaccine. The chain has TRBV6-5 and TRBJ1-1; tentatively, D is TRBD1 (5 bases). The DNA of the CDR3 is TGTGCCAGCAGTTACGGGGGGGGCACTGAAGCTTTCTTT. Translating it yields CASSYGGGTEAFF.